This T cell receptor beta chain was sequenced in a study of cytomegalovirus exposure and HLA in healthy donors. Vbeta (60) and Jbeta (13) primers were used in the PCR. The data were produced by immunoSEQ multiplex PCR, yet TCRdb's version contains in-frame clones alone and is incomplete. The sample table includes about 67,000 clones. Remarks on this clone: No antigen is known for it.

Findings and limits, study-wide: HLA alleles showed associations with some 15,000 TCR beta sequences in a later analysis, at a 0.05 false discovery rate.

CDR1 and CDR2 from the germline V gene are SGHTA and FQGTGA. The V gene lost 5 bases and the J gene lost 5 bases, with 9 bases spanning the gap. The length of the CDR3 is 13 residues. This clonotype was sampled from a man under 40 in good health and CMV-seropositive. Sequenced: PBMCs. The chain uses TRBV7-3 and TRBJ2-2; D perhaps matches TRBD2 (6 bases). The CDR3 here is CASSGGYTGELFF. The CDR3 region has the DNA TGTGCCAGCAGCGGGGGGTATACCGGGGAGCTGTTTTTT.